The rows below give T cell receptor beta chains drawn from one sample of a study of blood T cells in healthy people across ages. TCRdb analysed the 5' RACE reads with MiXCR anew, one entry per CDR3 protein. The data contain roughly 1.5 million distinct CDR3 sequences, roughly two fifths of them seen just once; the ten biggest clones take up about 4%. Sequenced: blood. These receptor sequences come from a woman between 18 and 30 years old in good health. The CDR3 runs from the conserved cysteine through the conserved F or W. D genes are given only for firm matches. Clone size is stated in some rows and not others, as once, few, many or a class when expanded.

d_gene	len	v_gene	j_gene	abundance	CDR3aa	CDR3nt
-	12	TRBV7-9	TRBJ1-2	-	CASSPRYYGYTF	TGTGCCAGCAGCCCCCGGTACTATGGCTACACCTTC
-	12	TRBV20-1	TRBJ2-7	many	CSARIGSYEQYF	TGCAGTGCTAGAATCGGTTCCTACGAGCAGTACTTC
-	14	TRBV6-5	TRBJ1-2	-	CASTIGGGREGYTF	TGTGCCAGCACCATCGGAGGGGGGCGCGAGGGCTACACCTTC
-	15	TRBV7-2	TRBJ2-1	-	CASGLGGGAYNEQFF	TGTGCCAGCGGCTTAGGAGGGGGGGCCTACAATGAGCAGTTCTTC
TRBD2	17	TRBV6-6	TRBJ2-1	-	CASSYYQRGAFYNEQFF	TGTGCCAGCAGTTACTACCAGCGGGGGGCTTTCTACAATGAGCAGTTCTTC
TRBD2	18	TRBV9	TRBJ2-3	-	CASSVGWGAGGTSDTQYF	TGTGCCAGCAGCGTGGGGTGGGGAGCGGGGGGCACGTCAGATACGCAGTATTTT
TRBD1	13	TRBV5-5	TRBJ2-7	few	CASRDREHYEQYF	TGTGCCAGCAGGGACAGGGAGCATTACGAGCAGTACTTC
-	15	TRBV11-2	TRBJ2-1	-	CASSNTGAQGHEQFF	TGTGCCAGCAGCAATACGGGGGCTCAAGGTCATGAGCAGTTCTTC
-	18	TRBV21-1	TRBJ1-2	once	CASSSLRAPGLTSYGNTF	TGTGCCAGCAGCAGCCTCAGGGCCCCGGGTTTAACTAGCTATGGCAACACCTTC
-	11	TRBV25-1	TRBJ1-2	few	CASSEYGGYTF	TGTGCCAGCAGTGAATACGGTGGCTACACCTTC